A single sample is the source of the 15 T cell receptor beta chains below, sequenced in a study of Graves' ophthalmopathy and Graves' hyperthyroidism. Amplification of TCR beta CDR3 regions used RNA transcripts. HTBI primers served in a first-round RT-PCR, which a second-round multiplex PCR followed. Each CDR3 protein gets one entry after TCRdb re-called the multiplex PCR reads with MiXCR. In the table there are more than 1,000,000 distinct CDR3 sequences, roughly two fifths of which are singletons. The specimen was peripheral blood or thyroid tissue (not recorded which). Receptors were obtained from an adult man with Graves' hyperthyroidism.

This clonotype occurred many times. The chain's CDR3 is CASLRAGNSPLHF. CDR3 DNA: TGTGCCAGCCTGAGGGCAGGTAATTCACCCCTCCACTTT. The V and J genes are TRBV12-3 or TRBV12-4 and TRBJ1-6, with D uncertain. The CDR3 contains 13 residues. Trimming removed 8 bases from V and 6 bases from J, with 11 bases in between.

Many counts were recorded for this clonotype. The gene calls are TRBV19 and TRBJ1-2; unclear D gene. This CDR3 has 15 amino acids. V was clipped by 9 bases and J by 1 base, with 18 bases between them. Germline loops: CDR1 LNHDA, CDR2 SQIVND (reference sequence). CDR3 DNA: TGTGCCAGCGCGTATACGTCCTGGGGTAACTATGGCTACACCTTC. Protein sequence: CASAYTSWGNYGYTF.

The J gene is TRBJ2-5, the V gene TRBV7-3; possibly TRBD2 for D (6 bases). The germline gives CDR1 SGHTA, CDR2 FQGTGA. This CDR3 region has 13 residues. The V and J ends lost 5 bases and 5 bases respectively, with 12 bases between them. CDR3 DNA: TGTGCCAGCAGCCGAGACAGCGGGGAGACCCAGTACTTC. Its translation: CASSRDSGETQYF.

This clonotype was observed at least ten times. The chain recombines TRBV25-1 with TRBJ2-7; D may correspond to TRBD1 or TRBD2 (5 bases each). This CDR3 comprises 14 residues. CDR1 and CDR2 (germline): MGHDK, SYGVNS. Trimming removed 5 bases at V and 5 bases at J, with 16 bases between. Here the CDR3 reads CASSPGTSHNEQYF. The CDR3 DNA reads TGTGCCAGCAGTCCTGGGACGAGTCACAACGAGCAGTACTTC.

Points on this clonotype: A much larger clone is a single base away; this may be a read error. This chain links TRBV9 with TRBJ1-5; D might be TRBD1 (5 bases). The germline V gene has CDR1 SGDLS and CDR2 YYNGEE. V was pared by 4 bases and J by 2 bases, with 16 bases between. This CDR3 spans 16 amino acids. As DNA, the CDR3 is TGTGCCAGCAGCATAGGTCCCCAGGGAGGCAATCAGCCCCAGCATTTT. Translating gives CASSIGPQGGNQPQHF.

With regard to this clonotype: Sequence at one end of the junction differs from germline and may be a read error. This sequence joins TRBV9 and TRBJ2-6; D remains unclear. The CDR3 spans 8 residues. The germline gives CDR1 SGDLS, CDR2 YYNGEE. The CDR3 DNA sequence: TGTGCCAGCAGCGTAGAGTCTTTC. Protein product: CASSVESF.

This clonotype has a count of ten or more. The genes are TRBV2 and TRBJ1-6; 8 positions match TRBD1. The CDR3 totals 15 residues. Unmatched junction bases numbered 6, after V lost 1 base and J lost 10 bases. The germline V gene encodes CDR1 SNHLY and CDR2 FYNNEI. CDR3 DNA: TGTGCCAGCAGTGAAGGGACAGGGCTGGGATCACCCCTCCACTTT. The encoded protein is CASSEGTGLGSPLHF.

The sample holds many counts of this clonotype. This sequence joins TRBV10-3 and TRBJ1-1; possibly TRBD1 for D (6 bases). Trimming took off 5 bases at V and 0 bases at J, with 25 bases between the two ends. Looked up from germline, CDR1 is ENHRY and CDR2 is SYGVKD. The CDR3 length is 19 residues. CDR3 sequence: CAISTPDSGPATVNTEAFF. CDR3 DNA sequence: TGTGCCATCAGTACGCCGGACAGCGGTCCGGCAACCGTGAACACTGAAGCTTTCTTT.

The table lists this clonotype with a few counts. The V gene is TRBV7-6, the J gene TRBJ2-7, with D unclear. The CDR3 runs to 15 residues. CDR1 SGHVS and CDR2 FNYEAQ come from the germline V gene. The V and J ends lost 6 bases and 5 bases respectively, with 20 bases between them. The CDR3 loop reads CASSYSSRYPHEQYF. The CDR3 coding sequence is TGTGCCAGCAGTTACTCGTCAAGGTACCCTCACGAGCAGTACTTC.

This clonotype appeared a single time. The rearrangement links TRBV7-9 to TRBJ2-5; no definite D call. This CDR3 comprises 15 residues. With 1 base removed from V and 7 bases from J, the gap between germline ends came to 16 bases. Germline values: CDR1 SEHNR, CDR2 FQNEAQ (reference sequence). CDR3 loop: CASSLDREPGVTQYF. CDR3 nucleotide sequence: TGTGCCAGCAGCTTAGACAGAGAACCTGGGGTGACCCAGTACTTC.

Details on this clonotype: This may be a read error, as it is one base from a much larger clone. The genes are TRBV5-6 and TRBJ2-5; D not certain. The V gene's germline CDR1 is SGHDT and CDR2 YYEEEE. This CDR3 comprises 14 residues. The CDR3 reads CANSLVGVAETQYF. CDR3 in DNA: TGTGCCAACAGCTTGGTTGGGGTGGCGGAGACCCAGTACTTC.

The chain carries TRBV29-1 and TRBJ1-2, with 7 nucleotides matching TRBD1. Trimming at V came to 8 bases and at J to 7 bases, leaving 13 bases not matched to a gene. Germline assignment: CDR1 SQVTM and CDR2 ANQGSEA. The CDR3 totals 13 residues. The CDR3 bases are TGCAGCATCCGACAGGGAGGGAACACTGGCTACACCTTC. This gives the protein CSIRQGGNTGYTF.

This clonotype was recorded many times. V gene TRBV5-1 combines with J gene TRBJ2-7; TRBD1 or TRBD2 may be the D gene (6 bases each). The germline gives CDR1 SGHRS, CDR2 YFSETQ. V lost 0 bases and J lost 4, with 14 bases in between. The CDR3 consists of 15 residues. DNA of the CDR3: TGCGCCAGCAGCTTGGTACAGTCGGGGGCATACGAGCAGTACTTC. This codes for CASSLVQSGAYEQYF.

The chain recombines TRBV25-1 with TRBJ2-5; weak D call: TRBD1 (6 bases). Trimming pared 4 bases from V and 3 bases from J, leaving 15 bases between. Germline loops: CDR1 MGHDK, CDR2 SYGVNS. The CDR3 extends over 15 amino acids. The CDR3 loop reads CASSARSSGEETQYF. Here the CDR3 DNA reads TGTGCCAGCAGTGCTAGAAGTTCAGGGGAAGAGACCCAGTACTTC.

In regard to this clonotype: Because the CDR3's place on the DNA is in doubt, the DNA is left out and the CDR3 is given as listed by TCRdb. CDR3 in amino acids: CACSARVDSGIGTQYF. The V and J genes are TRBV25-1 and TRBJ2-5; the D segment call TRBD2 is taken from the table without a DNA check. With termini counted, the CDR3 has 16 amino acids. The germline CDR1 and CDR2 sequences are MGHDK and SYGVNS.